The source of this T cell receptor (beta chain) is a study of shared clonotypes between healthy human individuals. Nashville, Tennessee was home to all donors, who were Caucasian adults. Tens of millions of PBMCs were counted before genomic DNA extraction. Researchers sequenced unsorted PBMC DNA using ten immunoSEQ deep assay plates. The repertoire was sequenced with immunoSEQ multiplex PCR; TCRdb's copy has only in-frame clones and lacks some. The sample includes roughly 500,000 clones, 76% of them seen just once. Study-level results: Donors were few, which limited the genetic and exposure-history diversity represented.

A note on this clone: Its antigen remains unidentified. Other DNA sequences in the sample encode the same CDR3.

The TCR originated in a woman in her thirties or forties in good health. Some clones in this sample may be carry-over from other donors' samples. Material: PBMCs.

This chain's CDR3 is CASSPERRGSTGELFF. CDR3 in DNA: TGTGCCAGCAGCCCCGAACGGCGGGGGAGCACCGGGGAGCTGTTTTTT. V gene TRBV11-3 combines with J gene TRBJ2-2; 7 bases line up with TRBD2. CDR3 length: 16 residues. The V gene end was trimmed by 5 bases and the J gene end by 4 bases; junction bases not matched to a gene: 10. Germline V CDR1 and CDR2: SGHNT, YENEEA.